This T cell receptor beta chain was captured by sequencing in a study of blood T cell repertoires in COVID-19. Some clones are missing from TCRdb's copy, which holds only in-frame ones; the method was immunoSEQ multiplex PCR. The table records 150,000 to 200,000 clones, around 85% of them present only once. Germline CDR1 SGHRS, CDR2 YFSETQ. V lost 4 bases, J lost 5 bases, and 17 bases lay in between. The CDR3 runs to 15 residues. This receptor was identified in a woman aged 60 to 75 with COVID-19, enrolled during active disease. This chain joins TRBV5-1 and TRBJ2-3; no firm D call. Sequenced: peripheral blood. The CDR3 region has the DNA TGCGCCAGCAGCGCCTCATTCCGCAGTGGAGATACGCAGTATTTT. This codes for CASSASFRSGDTQYF.